These 6 T cell receptor beta chains came from one sample sequenced in a study of shared clonotypes between healthy human individuals. The table came from immunoSEQ multiplex PCR; TCRdb's copy has only in-frame clones and leaves some out. The table lists approximately 940,000 clones, 60% to 85% of them singletons. Sequencing used memory CD4+ T cells sorted from blood. Indicated subset: CD45RA-negative fraction. The receptors here all came from a man aged 18 to 30 in good health.

This clone has just one count. The rearrangement joins TRBV6-6 to TRBJ2-7; D is unresolved. Trimming stripped 7 bases from V and 2 bases from J, with 15 bases between. Germline V gene sequence: CDR1 MNHNY, CDR2 SVGAGI (reference sequence). The CDR3 is 14 amino acids. The CDR3, as DNA: TGTGCCAGCACCGACTTCGGGCAGACCTACGAGCAGTACTTC. This gives the protein CASTDFGQTYEQYF.

The table lists this clone with many counts. This sequence joins TRBV30 and TRBJ2-7; 9 nucleotides align to TRBD2. The trim removed 7 bases at V and 7 bases at J, leaving 8 bases unmatched. The CDR3 is made up of 12 amino acids. Germline CDR1 GTSNPN, CDR2 SVGIG (reference sequence). The DNA of the CDR3 is TGTGCCTCTGCGGGAGGGCCGCGAGAGCAGTACTTC. Amino acids: CASAGGPREQYF.

There are a few counts of this clone. This chain uses TRBV5-8 with TRBJ2-6, with D possibly TRBD1 on 6 matching bases. The CDR3 extends over 18 amino acids. Trimming took off 2 bases at V and 0 bases at J, with 15 bases between the two ends. Germline V lookup: CDR1 SGHTS, CDR2 YDEGEE. The CDR3 nucleotides are TGTGCCAGCAGCTTCACAGGGTCCCTTAGCTCTGGGGCCAACGTCCTGACTTTC. This encodes CASSFTGSLSSGANVLTF.

This clone was counted only a few times. The chain couples TRBV7-9 to TRBJ1-2; 7 nucleotides match TRBD1. CDR1 and CDR2 from the germline V gene are SEHNR and FQNEAQ (reference sequence). The CDR3 consists of 14 residues. The junction had 5 bases not matched to a gene; V was cut back by 5 bases and J by 2 bases. Here the CDR3 reads CASSPRGQNYGYTF. The CDR3 region has the DNA TGTGCCAGCAGCCCCAGGGGACAGAACTATGGCTACACCTTC.

CDR3 DNA: TGTGCCAGAAGCCGCAAGGGCCCCTACGAGCAGTACTTC. Amino acids: CARSRKGPYEQYF. The chain carries TRBV5-3 and TRBJ2-7; no definite D call. TRBV5-3 is reported as an ORF; its role is uncertain. The V end was cut by 4 bases, the J end by 2 bases, with 10 bases between. The CDR3 runs 13 residues.

The rearrangement links TRBV28 to TRBJ1-1; D is uncertain. The CDR3 is made up of 14 amino acids. Trimming took 3 bases from V and 4 from J, leaving 12 bases between them. From germline, CDR1 is MDHEN and CDR2 SYDVKM. The CDR3 spells CASSFLGSSTEAFF. For the CDR3, the DNA is TGTGCCAGCAGTTTCCTCGGCTCGAGCACTGAAGCTTTCTTT.